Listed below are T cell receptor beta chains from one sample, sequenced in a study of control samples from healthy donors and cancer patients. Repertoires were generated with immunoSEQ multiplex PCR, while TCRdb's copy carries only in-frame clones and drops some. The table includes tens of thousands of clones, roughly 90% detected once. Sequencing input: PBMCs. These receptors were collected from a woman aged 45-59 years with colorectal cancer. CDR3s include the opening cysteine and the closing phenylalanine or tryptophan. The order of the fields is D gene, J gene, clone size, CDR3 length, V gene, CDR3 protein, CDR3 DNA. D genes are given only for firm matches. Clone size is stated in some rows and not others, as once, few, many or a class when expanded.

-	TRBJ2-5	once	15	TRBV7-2	CASSLVGAPQETQYF	TGTGCCAGCAGCTTAGTGGGGGCCCCACAAGAGACCCAGTACTTC
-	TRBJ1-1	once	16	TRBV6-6	CASSYSRGGVNTEAFF	TGTGCCAGCAGTTACTCGAGGGGGGGAGTGAACACTGAAGCTTTCTTT
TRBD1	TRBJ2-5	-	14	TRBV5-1	CASTPGQGRETQYF	TGCGCCAGCACCCCGGGACAGGGGCGCGAGACCCAGTACTTC
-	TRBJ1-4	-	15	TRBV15	CATSRGGSGVEKLFF	TGTGCCACCAGCAGAGGGGGGAGCGGAGTTGAAAAACTGTTTTTT
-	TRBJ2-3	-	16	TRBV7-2	CASTLFRTTDPDTQYF	TGTGCCAGCACCCTTTTTCGGACCACCGATCCAGATACGCAGTATTTT
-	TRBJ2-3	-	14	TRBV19	CASKGRGSTDTQYF	TGTGCCAGTAAAGGTAGGGGTTCCACAGATACGCAGTATTTT
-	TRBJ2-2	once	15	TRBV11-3	CASSLDRGDTGELFF	TGTGCCAGCAGCTTAGACAGGGGAGACACCGGGGAGCTGTTTTTT
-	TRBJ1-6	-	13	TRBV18	CASKSAGYSPLHF	TGTGCCAGTAAATCTGCAGGGTATTCACCCCTCCACTTT
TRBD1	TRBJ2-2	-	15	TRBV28	CASSLWDRGAGELFF	TGTGCCAGCAGTTTATGGGACAGGGGTGCCGGGGAGCTGTTTTTT
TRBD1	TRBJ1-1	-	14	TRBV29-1	CSVGGGQGVLEAFF	TGCAGCGTTGGGGGAGGACAGGGGGTTCTAGAAGCTTTCTTT
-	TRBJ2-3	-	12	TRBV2	CASSGGKDTQYF	TGTGCCAGCAGTGGGGGCAAAGATACGCAGTATTTT
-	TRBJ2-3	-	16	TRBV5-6	CASSPVGGTYTDTQYF	TGTGCCAGCAGTCCGGTAGGGGGGACATACACAGATACGCAGTATTTT
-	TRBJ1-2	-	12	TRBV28	CASSLNNYGYTF	TGTGCCAGCAGTTTAAACAACTATGGCTACACCTTC
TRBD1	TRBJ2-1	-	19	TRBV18	CASSPLGMTGTGGLNEQFF	TGTGCCAGCTCACCATTGGGGATGACCGGGACAGGGGGCTTGAATGAGCAGTTCTTC
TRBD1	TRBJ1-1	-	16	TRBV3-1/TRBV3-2	CASSQPLGQGGTEAFF	TGTGCCAGCAGCCAACCCCTAGGACAGGGAGGGACTGAAGCTTTCTTT
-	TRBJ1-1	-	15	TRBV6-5	CASFSRFEGNTEAFF	TGTGCCAGTTTCAGTCGCTTCGAGGGGAACACTGAAGCTTTCTTT
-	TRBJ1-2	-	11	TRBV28	CASSFWEGYTF	TGTGCCAGCAGTTTTTGGGAGGGCTACACCTTC